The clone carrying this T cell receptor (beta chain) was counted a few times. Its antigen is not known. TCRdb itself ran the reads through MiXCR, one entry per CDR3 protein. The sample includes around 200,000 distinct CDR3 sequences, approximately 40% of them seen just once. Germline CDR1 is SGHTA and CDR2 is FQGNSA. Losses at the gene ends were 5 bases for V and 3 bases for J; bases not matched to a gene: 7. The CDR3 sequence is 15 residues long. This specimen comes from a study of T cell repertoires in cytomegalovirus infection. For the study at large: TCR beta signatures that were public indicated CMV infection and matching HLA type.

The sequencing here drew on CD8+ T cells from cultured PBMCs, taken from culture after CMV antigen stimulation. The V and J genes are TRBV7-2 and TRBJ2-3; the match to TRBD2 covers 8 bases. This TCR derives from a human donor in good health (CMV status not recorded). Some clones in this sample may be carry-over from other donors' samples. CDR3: CASSTGTRGTDTQYF. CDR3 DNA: TGTGCCAGCAGCACCGGGACTAGAGGAACAGATACGCAGTATTTT.